These T cell receptor beta chains were read from a single sample in a study of T cell repertoires in cytomegalovirus infection. MiXCR was run by TCRdb on the reads, yielding one entry per CDR3 protein. The table has 160,000 or so distinct CDR3 sequences, over 15% seen once; the top ten hold around 20%. The sample consisted of CD8+ T cells from PBMCs. The receptors shown here come from a human donor in good health (CMV status not recorded). Some clones in this sample may be carry-over from other donors' samples. CDR3s include the opening cysteine and the closing phenylalanine or tryptophan. The D gene is left open where the match is weak.

>TRBV11-2|TRBD2
CATRKRGVNEQFF
>TRBV7-9|-
CASSDRSGSTNYGYTF
>TRBV28|-
CASSFAAIRNSPLHF
>TRBV7-9|-
CASIGISRNPSDTQYF
>TRBV7-2|-
CASRVNTGLEETQYF
>TRBV11-2|-
CASASGVGGYGYTF
>TRBV11-2|-
CATRTVKEGYTF
>TRBV20-1|-
CSAREGDRNTEAFF
>TRBV7-2|-
CASSHGAWELFF
>TRBV7-9|TRBD1
CASSQPGQGALEQYF
>TRBV7-9|-
CASSLIARAYNEQFF
>TRBV28|-
CASSSAGTPKETQYF
>TRBV12-5|TRBD2
CARASGGIGEQFF
>TRBV2|-
CASRVMDNYEQYF
>TRBV7-8|TRBD2
CASSSPTSGRNEQYF
>TRBV7-8|-
CASSSRGLGETQYF
>TRBV5-5|-
CASSFEIPAGFPYNEQFF
>TRBV29-1|TRBD1
CSVRQGEVAKLFF
>TRBV9|-
CASSVAEGLTEAFF
>TRBV7-8|-
CASSPGAGVNYEQYF
>TRBV7-2|-
CASSSELDFSNYNEQFF
>TRBV7-9|TRBD1
CASTTQGKGASYNEQFF
>TRBV6-5|-
CASSYSAGNYEQYF
>TRBV7-9|-
CASSLAGISEQYF
>TRBV28|-
CASRERLDPWETQYF
>TRBV12-3/TRBV12-4|-
CASSSLSTDTQYF
>TRBV6-2/TRBV6-3|TRBD2
CASRTAGPSNEQFF
>TRBV6-2/TRBV6-3|TRBD1
CASSQTGGNEQFF
>TRBV20-1|-
CSAPNEGSVVVENTEAFF
>TRBV7-8|TRBD1
CASSSPRTGGGNEQFF
>TRBV7-6|TRBD1
CASSSGTGGLDEQYF
>TRBV6-2/TRBV6-3|TRBD2
CASSPEGTINEQFF
>TRBV6-6|TRBD2
CASSYLAGGTGELFF
>TRBV7-8|-
CASSLGGGFTEAFF
>TRBV6-8|-
CASSYGADQMNEQYF
>TRBV11-3|TRBD2
CASSRGGGGNEQFF
>TRBV7-2|-
CASSLVYGSGANTGELFF
>TRBV2|-
CASSVQGGDADTQYF
>TRBV4-1|-
CASSQDEAFSYNEQFF
>TRBV2|-
CATVETQYF
>TRBV7-6|TRBD2
CASSSGLETGELFF
>TRBV7-8|-
CASSHGPNTGELFF
>TRBV29-1|TRBD1
CSVTGQGAEAFF
>TRBV7-9|-
CASSGEADEQYF
>TRBV7-8|TRBD1
CASSSRQGSNNEQFF
>TRBV7-9|-
CASRLAPGKGIETQYF
>TRBV6-2/TRBV6-3|-
CATLGTSSLGEQYF
>TRBV29-1|TRBD2
CSVLAGSYEQYF
>TRBV28|-
CASSFSDSYEQYF
>TRBV5-6|-
CASSAGQFQFF
>TRBV6-2/TRBV6-3|TRBD2
CASSTDLLAGSSSYEQYF
>TRBV7-2|-
CASTSSVRASASSYNEQFF
>TRBV6-1|-
CASSEYQGLKETQYF
>TRBV6-2/TRBV6-3|-
CASRRGSPEDGYTF
>TRBV15|-
CATTPEGRDYGYTF